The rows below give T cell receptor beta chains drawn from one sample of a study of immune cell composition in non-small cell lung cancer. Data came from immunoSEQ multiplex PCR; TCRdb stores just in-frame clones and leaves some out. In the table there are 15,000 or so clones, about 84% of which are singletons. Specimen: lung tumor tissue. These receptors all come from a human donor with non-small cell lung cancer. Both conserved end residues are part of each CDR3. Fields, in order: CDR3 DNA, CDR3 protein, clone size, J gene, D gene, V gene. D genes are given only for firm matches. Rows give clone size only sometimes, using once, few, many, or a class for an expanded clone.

cdr3_nt: TGTGCCAGCAGCTTGGACTACGAGCAGTACTTC; cdr3_aa: CASSLDYEQYF; clone_size: NA; j_call: TRBJ2-7; d_call: NA; v_call: TRBV7-2
cdr3_nt: TGTGCCAGCAGCTTGTCAGGGATTCGTTACAATGAGCAGTTCTTC; cdr3_aa: CASSLSGIRYNEQFF; clone_size: NA; j_call: TRBJ2-1; d_call: NA; v_call: TRBV5-8
cdr3_nt: TGTGCCAGCAGTCCAGGGGGGTTTGGGACCCAGTACTTC; cdr3_aa: CASSPGGFGTQYF; clone_size: NA; j_call: TRBJ2-5; d_call: NA; v_call: TRBV28
cdr3_nt: TGTGCCAGCAGCCCTCGTGGGGGGTCCCAAAACATTCAGTACTTC; cdr3_aa: CASSPRGGSQNIQYF; clone_size: once; j_call: TRBJ2-4; d_call: NA; v_call: TRBV9
cdr3_nt: TGTGCCGGTAGTAAACTAGCGGGAGCGGCGGGCGATGAGCAGTTCTTC; cdr3_aa: CAGSKLAGAAGDEQFF; clone_size: NA; j_call: TRBJ2-1; d_call: TRBD2; v_call: TRBV19
cdr3_nt: TGTGCCAGCAGCGCCGGGACCCTCCTCACAGATACGCAGTATTTT; cdr3_aa: CASSAGTLLTDTQYF; clone_size: NA; j_call: TRBJ2-3; d_call: NA; v_call: TRBV6-6
cdr3_nt: TGTGCCAGCAGCTTTAGGGAGAAGGAGACCCAGTACTTC; cdr3_aa: CASSFREKETQYF; clone_size: NA; j_call: TRBJ2-5; d_call: NA; v_call: TRBV7-3
cdr3_nt: TGTGCCAGCAGTGGAAAGGCTAGCGGGAGGACCGGGGAGCTGTTTTTT; cdr3_aa: CASSGKASGRTGELFF; clone_size: NA; j_call: TRBJ2-2; d_call: TRBD2; v_call: TRBV9
cdr3_nt: TGCGCCAGCAGCTCAACTAGCGGGAGAGGCGAGCAGTACTTC; cdr3_aa: CASSSTSGRGEQYF; clone_size: NA; j_call: TRBJ2-7; d_call: TRBD2; v_call: TRBV5-1
cdr3_nt: TGTGCCTGGAGTAAAAGGGAGAACTATGGCTACACCTTC; cdr3_aa: CAWSKRENYGYTF; clone_size: NA; j_call: TRBJ1-2; d_call: NA; v_call: TRBV30